These T cell receptor beta chains were read from a single sample in a study of response to subunit inactivated influenza vaccine. TCRdb used MiXCR to reprocess the RT-PCR reads, holding one entry per CDR3 protein. The profile shows some 550,000 distinct CDR3 sequences, 20% to 25% of them singletons. Separately, the same data were catalogued under a study of T cells expressing NK-cell markers.

The starting material was CD4+ T cells sorted from PBMCs, obtained about 11 days after vaccination. Receptor source: a man over 45 who received an inactivated influenza vaccine. The conserved cysteine and the conserved F or W are not part of the CDR3 here. The order of the fields is clone size, V gene, J gene, CDR3 protein. Size is omitted from some rows. Given values are once, few, many or a class for expanded clones.

-	TRBV6-1	TRBJ2-3	ASTPRWETVTQY
-	TRBV5-6	TRBJ1-1	ASNPGGVSNTEAF
few	TRBV12-3/TRBV12-4	TRBJ2-1	ASSQPGTFNEQF
-	TRBV11-2	TRBJ1-6	ASSLLVWPMNSPLH
-	TRBV29-1	TRBJ2-5	SVEALSGYWGETQY
few	TRBV3-1	TRBJ2-2	ASSHGGTSTGELF
few	TRBV12-3/TRBV12-4	TRBJ1-1	ASSDRGTEAF
few	TRBV10-3	TRBJ2-1	AISVRGSEQF
few	TRBV11-3	TRBJ2-5	ASSARGQSLETQY
few	TRBV18	TRBJ2-2	ASSPVSQDTGELF
few	TRBV20-1	TRBJ1-5	SARAGSDRNQPQH
few	TRBV18	TRBJ2-3	ASSPSGQGLLAQY
few	TRBV10-3	TRBJ1-5	AISARQELQPQH
-	TRBV10-3	TRBJ2-7	AINAQGKIANPHYEQY
-	TRBV12-3/TRBV12-4	TRBJ2-7	ASTGTSGYYEQY
-	TRBV6-2/TRBV6-3	TRBJ2-5	ASSYQYQETQY
-	TRBV20-1	TRBJ2-7	SAGEPGNYEQY
-	TRBV9	TRBJ2-7	ASSVGVGNEQY
once	TRBV12-3/TRBV12-4	TRBJ2-3	ASRTKRGDRTDTQY
few	TRBV2	TRBJ2-7	ASSATTYEQY
-	TRBV4-2	TRBJ2-2	ASSGLAGGGGELF
-	TRBV7-2	TRBJ1-1	ASSRQGALNTEAF
few	TRBV20-1	TRBJ1-1	SAPKRSRTEAF
-	TRBV5-1	TRBJ2-7	ASSLGEGHLNSYEQY
-	TRBV2	TRBJ2-7	ASSVTVSSYEQY
few	TRBV29-1	TRBJ2-2	STWTDTGELF
-	TRBV19	TRBJ2-3	ASTDRGSTDTQY
few	TRBV29-1	TRBJ2-5	STRGGRETQY
-	TRBV5-6	TRBJ2-7	ASSLTGDAYEQY
few	TRBV3-1	TRBJ1-6	ASSYEQGPGSPLH
-	TRBV27	TRBJ2-3	ASRADRGARRDTQY
few	TRBV5-1	TRBJ2-3	ASGGDRLTDTQY
-	TRBV5-1	TRBJ2-3	ASSLEAGRKVLY
many	TRBV12-3/TRBV12-4	TRBJ1-6	ASSLWANSPLH
many	TRBV11-2	TRBJ1-1	ASSTNGGQTEAF
many	TRBV19	TRBJ2-5	ASSRLAKTETQY
-	TRBV29-1	TRBJ2-5	SVDSSQKETQY
-	TRBV7-2	TRBJ2-5	ASSQRTNLGETQY
-	TRBV7-8	TRBJ1-5	ASSLVGHLSNQPQH
many	TRBV12-3/TRBV12-4	TRBJ2-1	ASSLGAGAAYNEQF
-	TRBV10-3	TRBJ2-5	AISLTGGEETQY
few	TRBV5-5	TRBJ1-2	ASSLEARDYGYT